This T cell receptor beta chain was captured by sequencing in a study of STAT5B mutations in CD4+ large granular lymphocyte leukemia. The data were produced by immunoSEQ multiplex PCR, yet TCRdb's version contains in-frame clones alone and is incomplete. This table holds approximately 4,400 clones, about four fifths found once. Comment on this clone: Its antigen is as yet unknown.

Study-wide results and limits: Patient CD4-sorted repertoires looked more clonal than healthy CD4+ repertoires, even without putative leukemic clones. Top patient clones used TRBV06 genes more often: 8/27 versus 2/35 in controls.

Germline V CDR1 and CDR2: SGHAT, FQDESV (reference sequence). V was clipped by 5 bases and J by 3 bases; unmatched bases: 6. The CDR3 loop spans 15 amino acids. Input material: PBMCs. The V gene is TRBV11-1, the J gene TRBJ2-4; TRBD1 aligns across 8 bases. This receptor was taken from a man between 65 and 85 years old with CD4+ T-cell large granular lymphocyte leukemia. The CDR3 DNA reads TGTGCCAGCAGCCCTCGACAGGGGCTCAAAAACATTCAGTACTTC. The encoded protein is CASSPRQGLKNIQYF.